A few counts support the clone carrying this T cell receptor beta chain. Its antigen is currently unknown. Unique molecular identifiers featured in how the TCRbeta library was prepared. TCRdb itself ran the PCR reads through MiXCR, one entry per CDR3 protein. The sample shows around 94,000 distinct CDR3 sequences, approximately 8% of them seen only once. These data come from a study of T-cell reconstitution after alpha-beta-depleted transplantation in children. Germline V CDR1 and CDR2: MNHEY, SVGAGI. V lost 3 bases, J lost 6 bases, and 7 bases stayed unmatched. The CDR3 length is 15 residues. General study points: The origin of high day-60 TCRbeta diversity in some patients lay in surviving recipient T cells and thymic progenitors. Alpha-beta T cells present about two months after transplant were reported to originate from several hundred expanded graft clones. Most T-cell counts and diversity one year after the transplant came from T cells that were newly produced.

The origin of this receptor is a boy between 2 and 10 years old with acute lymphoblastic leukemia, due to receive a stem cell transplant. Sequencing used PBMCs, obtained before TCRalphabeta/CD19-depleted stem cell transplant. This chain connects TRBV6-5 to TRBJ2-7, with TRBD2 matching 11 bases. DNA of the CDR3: TGTGCCAGCAGTTATGGTAGCGGGGGGGCTGGCGAGCAGTACTTC. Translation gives CASSYGSGGAGEQYF.